This T cell receptor (beta chain) was recovered during a study of cytomegalovirus exposure and HLA in healthy donors. The method was immunoSEQ multiplex PCR; TCRdb's version includes in-frame clones alone and lacks a portion of them. The data hold about 120,000 clones, with 80% to 90% observed a single time. CDR3 length: 13 amino acids. Germline V gene data show CDR1 as MGHDK and CDR2 as SYGVNS. Deletions cut 5 bases from V and 5 bases from J, with 10 bases between. This clone was found once. The source is a woman younger than 30 in good health and CMV-seronegative. Sequenced input: PBMCs. The chain uses TRBV25-1 and TRBJ1-5; tentative D call: TRBD1 (6 bases). In DNA, the CDR3 is TGTGCCAGCAGTAGCGGGGGGCATCAGCCCCAGCATTTT. Translation: CASSSGGHQPQHF.